A single sample is the source of the 32 T cell receptor beta chains below, sequenced in a study of human T cells and chemical hapten exposure. Time point indicated: healthy volunteer bleed at 6 weeks. Unfractionated whole blood yielded total RNA. TCRdb re-called the RACE reads through MiXCR, storing one row per CDR3 protein. The sample includes approximately 59,000 distinct CDR3 sequences, approximately 6.2% of them seen just once. The sample consisted of whole blood. The source is a female donor in good health. Some clones in this sample may be carry-over from other donors' samples.

This clonotype was observed many times. The chain recombines TRBV5-1 with TRBJ2-3; 8 bases fit TRBD2. This CDR3 is built from 15 residues. In germline, CDR1 is SGHRS, CDR2 YFSETQ. Germline trimming cut 3 bases from V and 4 bases from J; bases unmatched to any gene: 7. The CDR3 loop reads CASSSWAGGADTQYF. CDR3 in DNA: TGCGCCAGCAGCTCGTGGGCGGGAGGCGCAGATACGCAGTATTTT.

This clonotype was counted a few times. The V call is TRBV5-4, the J call TRBJ2-7, with TRBD1 matching 8 bases. Germline V gives CDR1 SGHNT, CDR2 YYREEE (reference sequence). The CDR3 consists of 15 residues. Trimming took 0 bases from V and 6 from J; bases not matched to a gene: 8. CDR3 sequence (DNA): TGTGCCAGCAGCTTGGCATGGACAGGGTCCGGCGAGCAGTACTTC. Translation: CASSLAWTGSGEQYF.

In this sample, this clonotype turned up many times. The genes are TRBV20-1 and TRBJ2-3; D is perhaps TRBD2 (6 bases). The CDR3 is 13 residues long. V lost 3 bases and J lost 4, with 11 bases in between. Germline CDR1 reads DFQATT; CDR2 reads SNEGSKA (reference sequence). The CDR3 DNA reads TGCAGTGCTAGGCTGACTAGTTCAGATACGCAGTATTTT. Protein sequence: CSARLTSSDTQYF.

The chain uses TRBV7-3 and TRBJ1-1; perhaps TRBD1 as D (5 bases). Germline V gene data show CDR1 as SGHTA and CDR2 as FQGTGA. The CDR3 consists of 14 residues. The V gene lost 5 bases and the J gene lost 1 base, with 11 bases spanning the gap. CDR3 region: CASSLQGPNTEAFF. The CDR3 DNA reads TGTGCCAGCAGCCTCCAGGGTCCGAACACTGAAGCTTTCTTT.

This clonotype was seen repeatedly, ten times or more. V and J are TRBV28 and TRBJ2-1, with D unresolved. The V end lost 6 bases, the J end lost 7 bases, and 13 bases lay between the germline ends. CDR3 length equals 13 residues. Germline V CDR1 and CDR2: MDHEN, SYDVKM. The CDR3 coding sequence is TGTGCCAGCAGCGCCCCTTTTCTGAATGAGCAGTTCTTC. Its protein product is CASSAPFLNEQFF.

This clonotype was seen more than once but under ten times. The chain employs TRBV3-1 and TRBJ1-2; D is perhaps TRBD1 (6 bases). CDR3 length equals 15 residues. Germline-derived CDR1 and CDR2 are LGHDT and YNNKEL (reference sequence). V was clipped by 1 base and J by 4 bases, with 13 bases between them. CDR3 in DNA: TGTGCCAGCAGCCAAGCCGGACAGTGGCTCTATGGCTACACCTTC. It translates to CASSQAGQWLYGYTF.

This clonotype has a handful of counts. The rearrangement joins TRBV5-4 to TRBJ2-3, with D perhaps TRBD2 (6 bases). Germline V lookup: CDR1 SGHNT, CDR2 YYREEE (reference sequence). The CDR3 is 13 amino acids. Trimming took 6 bases from V and 3 from J, leaving 11 bases between them. CDR3: CASKRLGTDTQYF. The DNA of the CDR3 is TGTGCCAGCAAAAGACTAGGGACAGATACGCAGTATTTT.

This clonotype was detected ten times or more. V gene TRBV7-6 combines with J gene TRBJ1-4, with no clear D. CDR1 and CDR2 (germline): SGHVS, FNYEAQ. The CDR3 covers 14 residues. V gave up 2 bases and J gave up 8 bases, with 12 bases separating them. CDR3 region: CASSLPTSREKLFF. Here the CDR3 DNA reads TGTGCCAGCAGCTTACCCACGTCGAGGGAAAAACTGTTTTTT.

This clonotype was seen only a few times. The V call is TRBV21-1, the J call TRBJ2-7; TRBD2 was called by the table and not checked on the DNA. TRBV21-1 is an annotated pseudogene. CDR3 length: 19 amino acids. The CDR3 region is CASSKRNAGNRAPSYEQYF. The CDR3 nucleotides read TGTGCCAGCAGCAAAAGAAATGCAGGGAACAGGGCCCCATCCTACGAGCAGTACTTC.

This clonotype occurred many times. The chain carries TRBV5-6 and TRBJ1-4, with TRBD1 as a possible D gene (6 bases). The CDR3 runs 12 residues. Trimming took off 4 bases at V and 7 bases at J, with 8 bases between the two ends. Germline V CDR1 and CDR2: SGHDT, YYEEEE. The CDR3 loop is CASSAGAEKLFF. The CDR3 region has the DNA TGTGCCAGCAGCGCAGGGGCTGAAAAACTGTTTTTT.

This clonotype was picked up many times. This chain links TRBV11-2 with TRBJ2-5; tentative D call: TRBD2 (5 bases). The CDR3 spans 15 residues. Germline CDR1 SGHAT, CDR2 FQNNGV. V dropped 3 bases and J dropped 5 bases, with 16 bases sitting between them. The CDR3: CASSFTADPFETQYF. The CDR3, as DNA: TGTGCCAGCAGCTTTACAGCGGACCCCTTCGAGACCCAGTACTTC.

The V call is TRBV7-2, the J call TRBJ2-5; 7 nucleotides align to TRBD2. Per the germline V gene, CDR1 is SGHTA and CDR2 is FQGNSA. The CDR3 runs 14 residues. The V and J ends lost 5 bases and 5 bases, in that order; junction bases with no gene match: 8. In DNA, the CDR3 is TGTGCCAGCAGCCCCGGACTAGTAAGCGAGACCCAGTACTTC. Protein product: CASSPGLVSETQYF.

V gene TRBV6-6 combines with J gene TRBJ2-5; D may be TRBD2 (5 bases). This CDR3 is 16 amino acids long. The V end was cut by 6 bases, the J end by 2 bases, with 19 bases between. CDR1 is MNHNY and CDR2 is SVGAGI in the germline V gene (reference sequence). CDR3 nucleotides: TGTGCCAGCAGCTCGAGCGGTCGGACCCCTCAAGAGACCCAGTACTTC. It yields the protein CASSSSGRTPQETQYF.

Ten or more counts support this clonotype. The gene calls are TRBV27 and TRBJ2-1; the match to TRBD2 covers 8 bases. Germline V gene sequence: CDR1 MNHEY, CDR2 SMNVEV (reference sequence). V trimming: 10 bases; J trimming: 6 bases; junction bases outside the gene matches: 5. The CDR3 runs to 12 residues. The CDR3: CATGAGANEQFF. The CDR3 DNA sequence: TGTGCCACCGGAGCGGGAGCCAATGAGCAGTTCTTC.

This clonotype was counted many times. J is TRBJ1-3 and V is TRBV28, with 7 bases lining up with TRBD1. This CDR3 has 16 residues. From germline, CDR1 is MDHEN and CDR2 SYDVKM. After removal of 6 bases from V and 0 bases from J, the junction contained 8 bases not matched to a gene. CDR3 DNA: TGTGCCAGCAGACGTGGACAGGCCCACTCTGGAAACACCATATATTTT. Encoded protein: CASRRGQAHSGNTIYF.

The genes are TRBV30 and TRBJ1-5, with 7 bases that match TRBD1. This CDR3 is built from 16 residues. Germline V gene sequence: CDR1 GTSNPN, CDR2 SVGIG (reference sequence). With V trimmed by 0 bases and J by 1 base, 6 bases remained unmatched. CDR3 bases: TGTGCCTGGAGTGTAAGTGGGACAGCAAGCAATCAGCCCCAGCATTTT. Encoded protein: CAWSVSGTASNQPQHF. Full variable domain (rest looked up from reference TRBV30 and TRBJ1-5): SQTIHQWPATLVQPVGSPLSLECTVEGTSNPNLYWYRQAAGRGLQLLFYSVGIGQISSEVPQNLSASRPQDRQFILSSKKLLLSDSGFYLCAWSVSGTASNQPQHFGDGTRLSIL.

This clonotype has ten or more counts. The V gene is TRBV7-2, the J gene TRBJ2-5; 10 bases line up with TRBD2. J lost 4 bases, V lost 5 bases, and 10 bases had no gene match. Germline assignment: CDR1 SGHTA and CDR2 FQGNSA. The CDR3 contains 16 residues. CDR3 sequence reads: CASSQVSGRRSETQYF. The CDR3 DNA sequence: TGTGCCAGCAGCCAGGTTAGCGGGAGGAGGTCAGAGACCCAGTACTTC.

Ten or more counts support this clonotype. This chain links TRBV27 with TRBJ1-1; tentative D call: TRBD1 (6 bases). Germline values: CDR1 MNHEY, CDR2 SMNVEV (reference sequence). This CDR3 is 13 amino acids long. Trimming took off 9 bases at V and 0 bases at J, with 11 bases between the two ends. The CDR3 coding sequence is TGTGCCAGTTTCGGACAGCTGAACACTGAAGCTTTCTTT. It encodes CASFGQLNTEAFF.

The gene calls are TRBV12-3 or TRBV12-4 and TRBJ1-1; 7 nucleotides align to TRBD1. The V gene end was trimmed by 5 bases and the J gene end by 11 bases; junction bases not matched to a gene: 14. CDR3 length equals 14 residues. CDR3 coding DNA: TGTGCCAGCAGTCCGACAGGGCGGGCAACGACGGCTTTCTTT. It encodes CASSPTGRATTAFF.

This clonotype was picked up a small number of times. The chain couples TRBV5-1 to TRBJ2-3, with D perhaps matching TRBD2 (5 bases). Germline lookup yields CDR1 SGHRS and CDR2 YFSETQ. The CDR3 spans 16 residues. Trimming took off 2 bases at V and 3 bases at J, with 16 bases between the two ends. In DNA form, the CDR3 reads TGCGCCAGCAGCTTAGGTCTGGTAGGGAGTACAGATACGCAGTATTTT. It specifies CASSLGLVGSTDTQYF.

Many counts were recorded for this clonotype. V is TRBV28 and J is TRBJ2-3; D possibly corresponds to TRBD1 (6 bases). This CDR3 contains 13 residues. V gave up 7 bases and J gave up 2 bases, with 10 bases separating them. Looked up from germline, CDR1 is MDHEN and CDR2 is SYDVKM. CDR3 protein: CASIQGTTDTQYF. The CDR3 bases are TGTGCCAGCATTCAGGGGACCACAGATACGCAGTATTTT.

The chain joins TRBV20-1 to TRBJ1-1; D is unresolved. The CDR3 length is 13 residues. The V and J ends lost 7 bases and 1 base respectively, with 13 bases between them. CDR1 and CDR2 (germline): DFQATT, SNEGSKA (reference sequence). The CDR3 region has the DNA TGCAGTGTCGCAAAGGCATCGAACACTGAAGCTTTCTTT. Translated, it gives CSVAKASNTEAFF.

Ten or more counts support this clonotype. This chain connects TRBV28 to TRBJ2-1, with TRBD2 matching over 10 bases. The CDR3 loop spans 17 amino acids. Germline CDR1 and CDR2: MDHEN and SYDVKM. The V gene end was trimmed by 6 bases and the J gene end by 8 bases; junction bases not matched to a gene: 16. CDR3 nucleotides: TGTGCCAGCAGCTTGGGGGTATCAGCGGGAGGGCCCTATGAGCAGTTCTTC. Amino acids: CASSLGVSAGGPYEQFF.

This clonotype has a count of ten or more. The gene calls are TRBV18 and TRBJ2-7, with no clear D. V was shortened by 6 bases and J by 3 bases, with 18 bases between the two germline ends. Germline V gives CDR1 KGHSH, CDR2 LQKENI. CDR3 length equals 15 residues. The CDR3: CASSPGSGRVYEQYF. Written as DNA, the CDR3 is TGTGCCAGCTCTCCTGGGTCCGGTAGGGTCTACGAGCAGTACTTC.

This clonotype was found many times. The rearrangement links TRBV2 to TRBJ2-1, with TRBD2 matching 14 bases. In germline, CDR1 is SNHLY, CDR2 FYNNEI. The CDR3 has 18 residues. J was trimmed by 8 bases and V by 3 bases; bases with no gene match: 12. DNA for the CDR3: TGTGCCAGCAGTGAGGGACTCAGGACTAGCGGGAGGTCCTATGAGCAGTTCTTC. Its translation is CASSEGLRTSGRSYEQFF.

The rearrangement joins TRBV27 to TRBJ2-5; 12 bases align to TRBD2. V dropped 4 bases and J dropped 4; count of bases not matched to a gene: 13. This CDR3 is 18 amino acids long. The germline CDR1 and CDR2 sequences are MNHEY and SMNVEV (reference sequence). Here the CDR3 reads CASSSFPGLAGGPETQYF. The DNA of the CDR3 is TGTGCCAGCAGTTCTTTCCCCGGGCTAGCGGGAGGGCCAGAGACCCAGTACTTC.

This clonotype was seen many times. The rearrangement links TRBV19 to TRBJ1-5, with D hard to call. The CDR3 sequence is 15 residues long. Per germline, CDR1 LNHDA and CDR2 SQIVND (reference sequence). Trimming took 1 base from V and 5 from J, leaving 12 bases between them. CDR3 sequence: CASSIAWLTYQPQHF. CDR3 bases: TGTGCCAGTAGTATAGCATGGCTAACCTATCAGCCCCAGCATTTT.

This clonotype occurred many times. This chain connects TRBV20-1 to TRBJ1-5; D is uncertain. Trimming removed 3 bases at V and 2 bases at J, with 5 bases between. The CDR3 spans 12 residues. The germline gives CDR1 DFQATT, CDR2 SNEGSKA (reference sequence). In nucleotides, the CDR3 is TGCAGTGCTAGGGATGGCAATCAGCCCCAGCATTTT. Its protein is CSARDGNQPQHF.

This clonotype came up many times. V and J are TRBV7-9 and TRBJ2-3; 9 positions agree with TRBD2. The CDR3 extends over 16 amino acids. Trimming removed 5 bases from V and 0 bases from J; junction bases left unmatched: 6. Germline V gene data show CDR1 as SEHNR and CDR2 as FQNEAQ (reference sequence). CDR3 sequence reads: CASSMLAGTSTDTQYF. The CDR3 coding sequence is TGTGCCAGCAGCATGCTAGCGGGAACTAGCACAGATACGCAGTATTTT.

At least ten counts were recorded for this clonotype. CDR3 sequence (DNA): TGTGCCAGCAGAACGGGGGGATCGGGGGAGCTGTTTTTT. Translation gives CASRTGGSGELFF. The chain links TRBV28 to TRBJ2-2; 7 bases match TRBD2. V trimming: 6 bases; J trimming: 8 bases; junction bases outside the gene matches: 6. This CDR3 has 13 residues. Per the germline V gene, CDR1 is MDHEN and CDR2 is SYDVKM.

This clonotype has only a few counts. This chain links TRBV5-6 with TRBJ1-1; a weak D match, TRBD1 (5 bases). CDR1 is SGHDT and CDR2 is YYEEEE in the germline V gene. V was clipped by 4 bases and J by 2 bases, with 12 bases between them. The CDR3 is 14 residues long. The CDR3 spells CASSARDPNTEAFF. The CDR3 region has the DNA TGTGCCAGCAGCGCCCGGGACCCAAACACTGAAGCTTTCTTT.

This clonotype was seen more than once but under ten times. V gene TRBV28 combines with J gene TRBJ2-7; 8 bases are shared with TRBD2. Germline V gene lookup returns CDR1 MDHEN and CDR2 SYDVKM. J was trimmed by 4 bases and V by 4 bases; bases with no gene match: 3. The CDR3 length is 13 residues. The CDR3 nucleotides are TGTGCCAGCAGTTACCTAGCGGGTTACGAGCAGTACTTC. Protein product: CASSYLAGYEQYF.